This T cell receptor beta chain was recorded in a study of graft-versus-host responses after intestinal transplantation. Study information: Each patient got anti-thymocyte globulin induction, then tacrolimus and steroids for roughly 3 years.

Overall study findings and caveats: Recipient marrow held GvH clones, some first seen in ileum or blood. In patients with graft-donor T cell macrochimerism, allograft graft-versus-host to host-versus-graft clonal ratios were high.

Regarding this clone: The antigen remains undetermined.

TCRdb's table, derived via immunoSEQ multiplex PCR, lists solely in-frame clones and lacks some. Here the sample spans 75,000 to 100,000 clones, around 93% being singletons. J lost 2 bases, V lost 3 bases, and 4 bases had no gene match. The CDR3 totals 15 residues. Germline CDR1 MNHNY, CDR2 SVGAGI (reference sequence). Specimen: unstimulated CD8+ T cells sorted from spleen or lymph node cells, collected before intestinal transplant. The clonotype comes from a human donor who received an intestinal transplant. The chain links TRBV6-6 to TRBJ2-5; 9 bases align to TRBD2. The CDR3 bases are TGTGCCAGCAGTTATGAGGGACTAGCACAAGAGACCCAGTACTTC. This gives the protein CASSYEGLAQETQYF.